This T cell receptor beta chain appears in the sequencing data of a study of a mutant IDH1 vaccine in newly diagnosed glioma. Study at large: Patients arrived already treated with radiotherapy, temozolomide, or both, most having had both.

A single count supports this clone. The antigen remains unidentified. General study points: Changes in the top peripheral T cell clonotypes seemingly had no bearing on pseudoprogression.

The CDR3 is made up of 17 amino acids. The V end was cut by 0 bases, the J end by 3 bases, with 12 bases between. In germline, CDR1 is MGHRA, CDR2 YSYEKL. Assay used: immunoSEQ multiplex PCR; TCRdb lists only in-frame clones, some missing. The top ten clones hold 30% to 35% of a sample with about 27,000 clones, 70% to 90% of them seen once. Time point meaning: week 35, safety follow-up. What each vaccine dose contained was 300 ug of mutant IDH1 20-mer peptide, accompanied by topical imiquimod. Eight vaccine doses were administered to patients at weeks 1, 3, 5, 7, 11, 15, 19 and 23. Each of the donors came in with new WHO grade 3 or 4 astrocytomas that were IDH1-mutant and ATRX-lost.

The genes are TRBV4-1 and TRBJ2-6; tentative D call: TRBD1 (6 bases). The sequence came from a man aged 25 to 45 with glioma. Sequenced material: PBMCs, taken from a glioma patient whose treatment included an IDH1 peptide vaccine. CDR3 sequence (DNA): TGCGCCAGCAGCCAAGACCCAGTAGGGGGTGGGGCCAACGTCCTGACTTTC. This gives the protein CASSQDPVGGGANVLTF.